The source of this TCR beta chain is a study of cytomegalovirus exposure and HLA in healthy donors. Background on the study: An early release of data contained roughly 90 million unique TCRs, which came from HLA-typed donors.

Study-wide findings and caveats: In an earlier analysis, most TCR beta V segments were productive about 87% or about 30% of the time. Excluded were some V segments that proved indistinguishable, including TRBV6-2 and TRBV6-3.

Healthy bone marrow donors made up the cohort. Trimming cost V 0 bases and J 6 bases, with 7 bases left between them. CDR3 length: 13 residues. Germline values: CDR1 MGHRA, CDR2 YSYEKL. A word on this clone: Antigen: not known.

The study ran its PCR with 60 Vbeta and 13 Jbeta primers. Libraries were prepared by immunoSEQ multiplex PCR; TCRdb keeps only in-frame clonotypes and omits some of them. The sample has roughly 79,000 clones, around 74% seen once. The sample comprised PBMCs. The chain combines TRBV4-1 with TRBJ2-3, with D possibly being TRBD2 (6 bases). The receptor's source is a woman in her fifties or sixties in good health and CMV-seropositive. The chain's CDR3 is CASSQDRGDTQYF. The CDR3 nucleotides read TGCGCCAGCAGCCAAGATCGGGGGGATACGCAGTATTTT.